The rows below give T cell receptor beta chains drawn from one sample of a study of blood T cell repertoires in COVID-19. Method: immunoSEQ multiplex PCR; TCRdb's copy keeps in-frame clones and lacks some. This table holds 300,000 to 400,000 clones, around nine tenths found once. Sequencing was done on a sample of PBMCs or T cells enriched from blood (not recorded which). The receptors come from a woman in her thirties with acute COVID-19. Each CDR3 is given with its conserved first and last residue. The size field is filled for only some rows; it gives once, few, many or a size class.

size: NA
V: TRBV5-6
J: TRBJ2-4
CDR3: CASSLTGKEEIQYF

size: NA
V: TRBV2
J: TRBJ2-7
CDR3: CASEGTGVGEQYF

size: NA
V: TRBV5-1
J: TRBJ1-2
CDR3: CASSLASPGQQYGYTF

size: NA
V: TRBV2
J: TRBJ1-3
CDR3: CASMREGPGTIYF

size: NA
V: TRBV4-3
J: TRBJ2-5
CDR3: CASSQDMLAPFLETQYF

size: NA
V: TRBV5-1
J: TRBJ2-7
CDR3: CASLLRDRQVDEQYF

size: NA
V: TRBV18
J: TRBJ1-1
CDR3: CASSPGDRANTEAFF

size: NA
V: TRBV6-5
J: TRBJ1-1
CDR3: CASTSWASEAFF

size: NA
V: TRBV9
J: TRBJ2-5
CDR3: CASSVGQGTKETQYF

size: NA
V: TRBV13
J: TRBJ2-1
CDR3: CASSREVGEQFF

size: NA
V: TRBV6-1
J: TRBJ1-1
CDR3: CASSEGQGFEAFF

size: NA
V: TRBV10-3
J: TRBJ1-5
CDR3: CAIRGGRYSNQPQHF

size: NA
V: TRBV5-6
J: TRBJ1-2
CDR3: CASSRTYNYGYTF

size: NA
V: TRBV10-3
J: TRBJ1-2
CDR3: CAISESRTGGAGTF

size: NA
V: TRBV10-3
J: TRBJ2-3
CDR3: CAISESTRGGRRADTQYF

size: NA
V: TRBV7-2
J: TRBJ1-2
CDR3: CASSQTGGSGYTF

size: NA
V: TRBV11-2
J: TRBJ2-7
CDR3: CASSLAGGGRGELYF

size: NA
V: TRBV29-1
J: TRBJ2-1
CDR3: CSVDRRQGVFNEQFF

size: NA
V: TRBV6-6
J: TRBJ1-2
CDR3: CASSYGQGNSGYTF

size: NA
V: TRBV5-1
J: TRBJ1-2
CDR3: CASRPSGTGDGYTF

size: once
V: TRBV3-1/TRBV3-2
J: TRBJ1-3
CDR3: CASSPDTEGNTIYF

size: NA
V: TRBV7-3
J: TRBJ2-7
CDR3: CASSSAAATGVYEQYF

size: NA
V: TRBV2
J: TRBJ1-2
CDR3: CASSVGQGHYGYTF

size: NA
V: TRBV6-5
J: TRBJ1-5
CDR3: CASSYSGGNQPQHF

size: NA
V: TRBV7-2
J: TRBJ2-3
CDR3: CASRLAGGSTDTQYF

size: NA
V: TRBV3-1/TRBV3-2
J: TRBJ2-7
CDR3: CASEPGLAVIYEQYF

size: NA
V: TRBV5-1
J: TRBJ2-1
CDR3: CASSLVVAGGREQFF

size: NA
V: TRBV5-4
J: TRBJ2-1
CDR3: CASSLGAGGRNEQFF

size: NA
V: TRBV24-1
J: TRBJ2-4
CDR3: CATSDLSGDAKNIQYF

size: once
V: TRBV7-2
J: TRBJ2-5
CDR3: CASSHNRETQYF

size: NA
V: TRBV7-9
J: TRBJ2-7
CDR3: CASSATGVGGAEQYF

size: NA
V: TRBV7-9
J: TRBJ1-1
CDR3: CASSLDRGVVTEAFF

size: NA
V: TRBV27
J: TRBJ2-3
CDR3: CASSHSTPGLADTQYF